What follows are 18 T cell receptor beta chains derived from one specimen sequenced in a study of T cell responses to AZD1222 COVID-19 vaccine. Assay used: immunoSEQ multiplex PCR; TCRdb lists only in-frame clones, some missing. Of some 140,000 clones detected, 86% appear once; the ten largest clones hold about 5.5%. The sequencing here drew on peripheral blood, taken on day 0 of MenACWY control vaccination. The receptors were gathered from an adult in good health.

The rearrangement joins TRBV25-1 to TRBJ1-2, with unresolved D. Trimming pared 8 bases from V and 2 bases from J, leaving 9 bases between. CDR1 is MGHDK, CDR2 SYGVNS, per germline. The CDR3 loop spans 12 amino acids. The CDR3 coding sequence is TGTGCCAGCGGCCAGCGGAACTATGGCTACACCTTC. Translated, it gives CASGQRNYGYTF.

The chain combines TRBV18 with TRBJ1-1; TRBD1 is a possible D gene (5 bases). Germline lookup yields CDR1 KGHSH and CDR2 LQKENI. Trimming took off 5 bases at V and 4 bases at J, with 17 bases between the two ends. This CDR3 region has 15 residues. The CDR3 is CASSKPGQGFTEAFF. CDR3 DNA sequence: TGTGCCAGCTCAAAACCGGGCCAGGGCTTCACTGAAGCTTTCTTT.

In DNA, the CDR3 is TGTGCTAGTGGGACCGGGACGTCCTATGGCTACACCTTC. This codes for CASGTGTSYGYTF. The chain carries TRBV12-5 and TRBJ1-2, with D possibly being TRBD1 (5 bases). This CDR3 contains 13 residues. The germline V gene encodes CDR1 LGHNT and CDR2 FRNRAP. V shed 6 bases and J shed 4 bases, with 12 bases lying between them.

The chain employs TRBV6-1 and TRBJ2-1; 9 bases map to TRBD1. CDR3 length: 16 residues. Germline values: CDR1 MNHNS, CDR2 SASEGT. V lost 3 bases to trimming and J lost 7 bases; unmatched junction nucleotides: 10. The DNA of the CDR3 is TGTGCCAGCAGTGATGTTGGGACAGGGCCGAGGAATGAGCAGTTCTTC. This encodes CASSDVGTGPRNEQFF.

This sequence joins TRBV6-6 and TRBJ2-1; TRBD2 might be the D (5 bases). The ends were cut back, 6 bases at V and 0 bases at J, with 9 bases in the middle. There are 14 residues in the CDR3. The germline V gene has CDR1 MNHNY and CDR2 SVGAGI (reference sequence). CDR3: CASSPGSSYNEQFF. CDR3 bases: TGTGCCAGCAGCCCGGGGTCCTCCTACAATGAGCAGTTCTTC.

This clone is classed as large. V usage is TRBV4-3 and J usage is TRBJ2-1; 9 nucleotides match TRBD2. This CDR3 has 18 amino acids. Losses at the gene ends were 2 bases for V and 2 bases for J; bases not matched to a gene: 10. Germline V gene lookup returns CDR1 LGHNA and CDR2 YSLEER. The CDR3 sequence is CASSQHRWREGPYNEQFF. As DNA, the CDR3 is TGCGCCAGCAGCCAACACCGGTGGCGGGAGGGGCCCTACAATGAGCAGTTCTTC.

The chain carries TRBV6-5 and TRBJ1-1; TRBD1 matches at 10 bases. J was trimmed by 3 bases and V by 7 bases; bases with no gene match: 5. Looked up from germline, CDR1 is MNHEY and CDR2 is SVGAGI. The CDR3 totals 14 residues. CDR3 DNA sequence: TGTGCCAGCATGACGACAGGGGGCTACACTGAAGCTTTCTTT. Translated, it gives CASMTTGGYTEAFF.

The chain has TRBV7-9 and TRBJ1-2; no firm D call. Germline lookup yields CDR1 SEHNR and CDR2 FQNEAQ (reference sequence). Trimming pared 0 bases from V and 5 bases from J, leaving 7 bases between. This CDR3 comprises 13 residues. The chain's CDR3 is CASSLAGGYGYTF. The CDR3 nucleotides are TGTGCCAGCAGCTTAGCAGGCGGTTATGGCTACACCTTC.

The genes are TRBV5-1 and TRBJ2-1; D is ambiguous. The CDR3 has 14 residues. The germline V gene has CDR1 SGHRS and CDR2 YFSETQ. Trimming cost V 0 bases and J 5 bases, with 9 bases left between them. CDR3 protein: CASSLDSRHNEQFF. The CDR3 nucleotides read TGCGCCAGCAGCTTGGATAGCCGACACAATGAGCAGTTCTTC.

The chain is built from TRBV2 and TRBJ1-2; no clear D. CDR3 length: 14 amino acids. CDR1 SNHLY and CDR2 FYNNEI come from the germline V gene. V gave up 1 base and J gave up 8 bases, with 14 bases separating them. The CDR3 sequence is CASSEEKALKGYTF. CDR3 nucleotides: TGTGCCAGCAGTGAAGAGAAGGCCCTTAAAGGCTACACCTTC.

The chain employs TRBV11-3 and TRBJ2-7; TRBD2 aligns across 11 bases. Germline assignment: CDR1 SGHNT and CDR2 YENEEA. The CDR3 is 12 amino acids. The V gene end was trimmed by 6 bases and the J gene end by 7 bases; junction bases not matched to a gene: 2. CDR3 residues: CASSRLAGEQYF. Here the CDR3 DNA reads TGTGCCAGCAGTCGACTAGCGGGAGAGCAGTACTTC.

The chain couples TRBV7-2 to TRBJ2-2, with D possibly being TRBD2 (5 bases). Germline CDR1 is SGHTA and CDR2 is FQGNSA. The CDR3 extends over 15 amino acids. V shed 1 base and J shed 1 base, with 7 bases lying between them. This chain's CDR3 is CASSLGGLNTGELFF. The CDR3 coding sequence is TGTGCCAGCAGCTTAGGAGGACTGAACACCGGGGAGCTGTTTTTT. The variable domain in full, with the rest retrieved from reference TRBV7-2 and TRBJ2-2, is GAGVSQSPSNKVTEKGKDVELRCDPISGHTALYWYRQSLGQGLEFLIYFQGNSAPDKSGLPSDRFSAERTGGSVSTLTIQRTQQEDSAVYLCASSLGGLNTGELFFGEGSRLTVL.

The rearrangement uses TRBV2 and TRBJ1-2; D is perhaps TRBD1 (5 bases). Germline V gene sequence: CDR1 SNHLY, CDR2 FYNNEI. This CDR3 has 13 residues. V was trimmed by 3 bases and J by 8 bases, leaving 13 bases between them. CDR3 nucleotide sequence: TGTGCCAGCAGTGATGGGGGGATCGACGGCTACACCTTC. Amino acids: CASSDGGIDGYTF.

The rearrangement links TRBV10-2 to TRBJ1-1; D is uncertain. With 1 base removed from V and 13 bases from J, the gap between germline ends came to 16 bases. The V gene's germline CDR1 is WSHSY and CDR2 SAAADI. The CDR3 length is 13 residues. Here the CDR3 reads CASSEFGHHGIFF. The CDR3, as DNA: TGCGCCAGCAGTGAGTTTGGGCACCACGGGATTTTCTTT.

Here the CDR3 reads CASSLVRGPGGELFF. CDR3 in DNA: TGTGCCAGCAGCTTAGTCAGAGGGCCGGGAGGGGAGCTGTTTTTT. The chain has TRBV11-3 and TRBJ2-2, with D possibly being TRBD2 (5 bases). With 1 base removed from V and 8 bases from J, the gap between germline ends came to 14 bases. Germline-derived CDR1 and CDR2 are SGHNT and YENEEA. CDR3 length equals 15 residues.

The V and J genes are TRBV4-1 and TRBJ1-5; 8 bases map to TRBD1. J was trimmed by 3 bases and V by 5 bases; bases with no gene match: 6. This CDR3 is 15 amino acids long. In germline, CDR1 is MGHRA, CDR2 YSYEKL. The CDR3 sequence: CASSGRTGLNQPQHF. The CDR3 DNA reads TGCGCCAGCAGCGGTCGGACAGGGCTCAATCAGCCCCAGCATTTT.

This sequence joins TRBV6-5 and TRBJ2-2; tentative D call: TRBD2 (6 bases). Germline CDR1 and CDR2: MNHEY and SVGAGI. CDR3 length equals 14 residues. Trimming stripped 6 bases from V and 7 bases from J, with 15 bases between. CDR3 residues: CASSLTTSIGELFF. For the CDR3, the DNA is TGTGCCAGCAGCCTAACGACTAGTATCGGGGAGCTGTTTTTT.

CDR3 coding DNA: TGTGCCAGCTCACCAGTGCCACAACTCGGGCGTGAAAAACTGTTTTTT. It codes for CASSPVPQLGREKLFF. The chain carries TRBV18 and TRBJ1-4; D not certain. This CDR3 comprises 16 residues. V was trimmed by 2 bases and J by 7 bases, leaving 17 bases between them. Germline-derived CDR1 and CDR2 are KGHSH and LQKENI.